This TCR beta chain was recorded in a study of cytotoxic CD8 clonotypes in ibrutinib-treated CLL. Study in general: Response was recorded as partial in around 25 patients and complete in 2; at median roughly 63 months, approximately 14 remained remitted and about twelve had progressed.

Points on this clone: The antigen is unknown.

Germline assignment: CDR1 ENHRY and CDR2 SYGVKD. This CDR3 is built from 14 residues. V shed 2 bases and J shed 1 base, with 8 bases lying between them. The table came from immunoSEQ multiplex PCR; TCRdb's copy has only in-frame clones and leaves some out. The repertoire holds about 140,000 clones, approximately 77% seen once, with under 35% in the top ten. Study-wide results and limits: Different sampling times were used for sustained-remission and progressing patients. Against age-matched healthy donors, baseline clonality ran higher and tracked circulating CD8+ T-cell counts.

The sample here was PBMCs, taken after 12 months of ibrutinib treatment. The chain carries TRBV10-3 and TRBJ1-2; a weak D match, TRBD1 (5 bases). This clonotype was sampled from a human donor with chronic lymphocytic leukemia. The CDR3, as DNA: TGTGCCATCAGTGAGGGGGCGCGTAACTATGGCTACACCTTC. Protein sequence: CAISEGARNYGYTF.